One and the same sample provided the 28 T cell receptor beta chains below, sequenced in a study of OX40 agonist ivuxolimab in advanced cancers. The repertoire was sequenced with immunoSEQ multiplex PCR; TCRdb's copy has only in-frame clones and lacks some. The sample consists of tens of thousands of clones, roughly 89% of them appearing once. The sample consisted of CD4+ or CD8+ T cells sorted from blood, taken in a trial of the OX40 agonist ivuxolimab. All receptors derive from an adult with an advanced solid tumor such as melanoma, head and neck, liver or kidney cancer.

CDR3: CASSPSGGPSYNEQFF. CDR3 nucleotide sequence: TGTGCCAGCAGCCCCAGCGGGGGGCCCTCCTACAATGAGCAGTTCTTC. The genes are TRBV5-4 and TRBJ2-1; 9 bases line up with TRBD2. The CDR3 has 16 residues. Germline V CDR1 and CDR2: SGHNT, YYREEE (reference sequence). J gave up 0 bases and V 4 bases, and 5 bases lay outside the gene matches. Combining the CDR3 with reference TRBV5-4 and TRBJ2-1 gives the whole variable domain ETGVTQSPTHLIKTRGQQVTLRCSSQSGHNTVSWYQQALGQGPQFIFQYYREEENGRGNFPPRFSGLQFPNYSSELNVNALELDDSALYLCASSPSGGPSYNEQFFGPGTRLTVL.

The rearrangement links TRBV30 to TRBJ2-3; D is unclear. The CDR3 is 11 residues long. CDR1 is GTSNPN and CDR2 is SVGIG in the germline V gene (reference sequence). The V end lost 7 bases, the J end lost 2 bases, and 7 bases lay between the germline ends. CDR3 in amino acids: CASFFTDTQYF. DNA for the CDR3: TGTGCCTCCTTCTTCACAGATACGCAGTATTTT.

The gene calls are TRBV6-1 and TRBJ1-2, with 7 nucleotides matching TRBD1. V shed 2 bases, J shed 4 bases, and the junction held 10 bases outside the gene matches. The germline CDR1 and CDR2 sequences are MNHNS and SASEGT. The CDR3 runs 16 residues. The CDR3 region has the DNA TGTGCCAGCAGTGAACAGGGGGACAGTTTTGCCTATGGCTACACCTTC. Translating gives CASSEQGDSFAYGYTF.

The chain carries TRBV19 and TRBJ2-7, with TRBD1 matching 7 bases. From germline, CDR1 is LNHDA and CDR2 SQIVND (reference sequence). J gave up 4 bases and V 5 bases, and 11 bases lay outside the gene matches. The CDR3 has 15 residues. CDR3 nucleotides: TGTGCCAGTAGTCCGGTGGGACAGCTCCTATACGAGCAGTACTTC. Amino acid sequence: CASSPVGQLLYEQYF.

The rearrangement joins TRBV9 to TRBJ1-5; D gene unclear. The CDR3 consists of 13 residues. V was trimmed by 3 bases and J by 6 bases, leaving 10 bases between them. Germline V CDR1 and CDR2: SGDLS, YYNGEE. The chain's CDR3 is CASSGISGQPQHF. The CDR3 DNA is TGTGCCAGCAGCGGAATATCGGGTCAGCCCCAGCATTTT.

The J gene is TRBJ1-1, the V gene TRBV4-1; 10 bases line up with TRBD1. The CDR3 runs 17 residues. Germline CDR1 and CDR2: MGHRA and YSYEKL. V was pared by 3 bases and J by 5 bases, with 12 bases of the junction left unmatched. The DNA of the CDR3 is TGCGCCAGCAGCCAGACCGGGACAGGGGTAAAGGGGACTGAAGCTTTCTTT. Its translation is CASSQTGTGVKGTEAFF.

This chain joins TRBV10-2 and TRBJ2-6; D unresolved. CDR3 size: 14 residues. Looked up from germline, CDR1 is WSHSY and CDR2 is SAAADI. Trimming removed 6 bases from V and 0 bases from J, with 6 bases in between. CDR3 residues: CASRESSGANVLTF. The CDR3 nucleotides are TGCGCCAGCAGGGAGAGCTCTGGGGCCAACGTCCTGACTTTC.

The V gene is TRBV4-1, the J gene TRBJ2-1; D not certain. The germline gives CDR1 MGHRA, CDR2 YSYEKL. This CDR3 is 16 amino acids long. V was pared by 1 base and J by 0 bases, with 10 bases between. Here the CDR3 DNA reads TGCGCCAGCAGCCAAGTGGATCTGATCTCCTACAATGAGCAGTTCTTC. Its protein is CASSQVDLISYNEQFF.

As to this clone: Other DNA sequences within the sample encode an identical CDR3. V usage is TRBV7-9 and J usage is TRBJ2-3, with unresolved D. CDR1 and CDR2 from the germline V gene are SEHNR and FQNEAQ (reference sequence). The CDR3 has 14 residues. Trimming removed 1 base at V and 0 bases at J, with 5 bases between. The CDR3 sequence: CASSLGQSTDTQYF. The CDR3 coding sequence is TGTGCCAGCAGCTTAGGGCAGAGCACAGATACGCAGTATTTT.

V is TRBV14 and J is TRBJ2-2; 8 bases match TRBD1. Trimming at V came to 0 bases and at J to 4 bases, leaving 13 bases not matched to a gene. CDR3 length equals 19 residues. From germline, CDR1 is SGHDN and CDR2 FVKESK. CDR3 sequence (DNA): TGTGCCAGCAGCCAAGATCGGTGGACAGGGTTTGGAGGCACCGGGGAGCTGTTTTTT. It specifies CASSQDRWTGFGGTGELFF.

V is TRBV7-8 and J is TRBJ1-2; D remains unclear. This CDR3 has 13 residues. The germline V gene encodes CDR1 SGHVS and CDR2 FQNEAQ. Trimming took off 1 base at V and 8 bases at J, with 11 bases between the two ends. CDR3 in amino acids: CASSLGPTSGYTF. CDR3 bases: TGTGCCAGCAGCTTAGGTCCCACATCCGGCTACACCTTC.

The rearrangement joins TRBV6-6 to TRBJ2-2; 10 bases align to TRBD1. Losses at the gene ends were 5 bases for V and 5 bases for J; bases not matched to a gene: 2. This CDR3 has 14 amino acids. CDR1 is MNHNY and CDR2 is SVGAGI in the germline V gene (reference sequence). The CDR3 DNA follows: TGTGCCAGCAGTCGGACAGGGGGTACCGGGGAGCTGTTTTTT. Protein sequence: CASSRTGGTGELFF.

This chain connects TRBV5-8 to TRBJ2-1; 8 bases are a match to TRBD2. Losses at the gene ends were 3 bases for V and 5 bases for J; bases not matched to a gene: 4. The CDR3 has 14 amino acids. The germline V gene has CDR1 SGHTS and CDR2 YDEGEE. The CDR3 region has the DNA TGTGCCAGCAGCTCCCGACTAGCGAACAATGAGCAGTTCTTC. Its protein is CASSSRLANNEQFF.

The chain employs TRBV7-8 and TRBJ2-5; D gene uncertain. Near its end, the DNA agrees better with TRBJ2-7, so the J call may be wrong. Germline CDR1 SGHVS, CDR2 FQNEAQ. CDR3 size: 14 residues. The CDR3 nucleotides read TGTGCCAGCAGCTTCCCCCCGGGCTCCTACGAGCAGTACTTC. This codes for CASSFPPGSYEQYF.

The gene calls are TRBV5-6 and TRBJ2-1; D gene ambiguous. CDR3 size: 13 residues. Per the germline V gene, CDR1 is SGHDT and CDR2 is YYEEEE. Between the trimmed V and J ends, which lost 0 bases and 11 bases, there was a span of 12 bases. The CDR3 nucleotides read TGTGCCAGCAGCTTGGTGATTCTGGATCAGCAGTTCTTC. It codes for CASSLVILDQQFF.

As DNA, the CDR3 is TGTGCCAGCAGTGAATCCGTCCCAAGCTCCTACGAGCAGTACTTC. It encodes CASSESVPSSYEQYF. The chain couples TRBV6-1 to TRBJ2-7, with D unresolved. The CDR3 is 15 amino acids. Germline loops: CDR1 MNHNS, CDR2 SASEGT. V was clipped by 2 bases and J by 0 bases, with 11 bases between them.

The V gene is TRBV5-1, the J gene TRBJ2-3; no clear D gene. Trimming stripped 0 bases from V and 3 bases from J, with 8 bases between. CDR1 is SGHRS and CDR2 is YFSETQ in the germline V gene. The CDR3 is 14 amino acids. The CDR3: CASSLGSWTDTQYF. The CDR3 coding sequence is TGCGCCAGCAGCTTGGGTTCCTGGACAGATACGCAGTATTTT. Together with reference TRBV5-1 and TRBJ2-3, the CDR3 gives the full variable domain: KAGVTQTPRYLIKTRGQQVTLSCSPISGHRSVSWYQQTPGQGLQFLFEYFSETQRNKGNFPGRFSGRQFSNSRSEMNVSTLELGDSALYLCASSLGSWTDTQYFGPGTRLTVL.

This clone showed up just a few times. V and J are TRBV2 and TRBJ1-2; no clear D gene. V gave up 4 bases and J gave up 2 bases, with 8 bases separating them. The CDR3 is made up of 13 amino acids. Per the germline V gene, CDR1 is SNHLY and CDR2 is FYNNEI. The CDR3 nucleotides read TGTGCCAGCAGTGGACCGGCCAACTATGGCTACACCTTC. It codes for CASSGPANYGYTF.

The chain employs TRBV5-6 and TRBJ2-3, with TRBD2 as a possible D gene (5 bases). This CDR3 spans 15 amino acids. Trimming stripped 2 bases from V and 0 bases from J, with 10 bases between. From germline, CDR1 is SGHDT and CDR2 YYEEEE. This chain's CDR3 is CASSFEGSSTDTQYF. The CDR3 DNA reads as TGTGCCAGCAGCTTCGAGGGATCTAGCACAGATACGCAGTATTTT.

This clone was counted a few times. The rearrangement joins TRBV30 to TRBJ1-2, with D possibly TRBD1 on 6 matching bases. The CDR3 sequence is 16 residues long. The germline gives CDR1 GTSNPN, CDR2 SVGIG (reference sequence). The V end was cut by 1 base, the J end by 3 bases, with 18 bases between. This CDR3 is CAWSGTVLVADYGYTF. CDR3 nucleotide sequence: TGTGCCTGGAGTGGGACAGTGTTGGTCGCGGACTATGGCTACACCTTC.

J is TRBJ2-3 and V is TRBV5-6; the D is unclear. The CDR3 is made up of 13 amino acids. The V and J ends lost 4 bases and 0 bases respectively, with 6 bases between them. Looked up from germline, CDR1 is SGHDT and CDR2 is YYEEEE. The CDR3 region has the DNA TGTGCCAGCAGCCCATACAGCACAGATACGCAGTATTTT. It yields the protein CASSPYSTDTQYF.

V and J are TRBV6-5 and TRBJ2-3; D ambiguous. Germline V gene sequence: CDR1 MNHEY, CDR2 SVGAGI. V lost 1 base and J lost 2, with 7 bases in between. This CDR3 is 14 amino acids long. The CDR3 loop is CASSYLTDTDTQYF. Here the CDR3 DNA reads TGTGCCAGCAGTTACTTAACAGACACAGATACGCAGTATTTT.

The chain combines TRBV6-5 with TRBJ2-1, with TRBD2 as a possible D gene (5 bases). The CDR3 length is 15 residues. Germline CDR1 is MNHEY and CDR2 is SVGAGI. The ends were cut back, 4 bases at V and 3 bases at J, with 13 bases in the middle. The CDR3 nucleotides are TGTGCCAGCAGTTCCCAAGCTAGCAGCTACAATGAGCAGTTCTTC. Translating it yields CASSSQASSYNEQFF.

The chain carries TRBV5-1 and TRBJ1-2; the D gene is possibly TRBD1 (5 bases). The CDR3 loop spans 15 amino acids. The germline V and J ends were trimmed by 6 bases and 0 bases, with 15 bases remaining between them. CDR1 is SGHRS and CDR2 is YFSETQ in the germline V gene. The CDR3 sequence is CASTPSGGANYGYTF. The CDR3 DNA sequence: TGCGCCAGCACCCCGAGTGGGGGAGCTAACTATGGCTACACCTTC.

J is TRBJ2-3 and V is TRBV2; TRBD2 matches 11 bases. There are 16 residues in the CDR3. Looked up from germline, CDR1 is SNHLY and CDR2 is FYNNEI. V dropped 5 bases and J dropped 7; count of bases not matched to a gene: 11. The CDR3 bases are TGTGCCAGCAGTTCCCGACTAGCGGGACCAGGAAATACGCAGTATTTT. It translates to CASSSRLAGPGNTQYF.

The chain links TRBV4-2 to TRBJ2-1, with 11 bases lining up with TRBD2. Trimming cost V 4 bases and J 4 bases; bases outside gene matches: 9. Germline CDR1 reads LGHNA; CDR2 reads YNFKEQ. This CDR3 is 17 amino acids long. CDR3 residues: CASSPRLLAGDYNEQFF. CDR3 coding DNA: TGTGCCAGCAGCCCGCGACTACTAGCGGGGGATTACAATGAGCAGTTCTTC.

The genes are TRBV10-3 and TRBJ1-2; D gene ambiguous. Germline lookup yields CDR1 ENHRY and CDR2 SYGVKD. The length of the CDR3 is 15 residues. V shed 5 bases and J shed 3 bases, with 16 bases lying between them. The CDR3 loop reads CAISRTWEKDYGYTF. The CDR3 region has the DNA TGTGCCATCAGTAGAACGTGGGAGAAAGACTATGGCTACACCTTC.

This chain connects TRBV4-2 to TRBJ2-1; TRBD2 matches at 11 bases. The junction had 5 bases not matched to a gene; V was cut back by 3 bases and J by 4 bases. CDR3 length: 16 residues. Per the germline V gene, CDR1 is LGHNA and CDR2 is YNFKEQ. The CDR3 loop reads CASSHAGTSGYNEQFF. DNA for the CDR3: TGTGCCAGCAGCCATGCTGGGACTAGCGGATACAATGAGCAGTTCTTC.